These 26 T cell receptor beta chains came from one sample sequenced in a study of shared clonotypes between healthy human individuals (dated by TCRdb to about 2020). Library preparation employed the immunoSEQ multiplex PCR assay. Sourced from immuneACCESS, this table was stored by TCRdb with only in-frame sequences that have V and J called. A share of the clones is absent; for the studies checked, an unresolved V gene accounts for under half, and the remainder has no known explanation. The sample table shows about half a million clones, and over 70% are seen once. Approximately 11% of the sample is taken by the ten largest. Sequencing was done on a sample of PBMCs. These receptors came from a middle-aged woman in good health. Some clones in this sample may be carry-over from other donors' samples.

The chain uses TRBV7-3 and TRBJ2-1; 8 bases line up with TRBD2. Germline lookup yields CDR1 SGHTA and CDR2 FQGTGA. CDR3 length: 15 residues. V shed 0 bases and J 2 bases; nucleotides not matched to a gene: 0. The CDR3 nucleotides are TGTGCCAGCAGCTTAACGCGGGAGGCCTACAATGAGCAGTTCTTC. This gives the protein CASSLTREAYNEQFF.

The chain couples TRBV6-5 to TRBJ1-1, with D unresolved. Germline lookup yields CDR1 MNHEY and CDR2 SVGAGI. This CDR3 is 13 amino acids long. V was shortened by 4 bases and J by 5 bases, with 11 bases between the two germline ends. The CDR3 here is CASSLGPGTEAFF. The CDR3 bases are TGTGCCAGCAGTTTAGGTCCTGGGACTGAAGCTTTCTTT.

V gene TRBV14 combines with J gene TRBJ2-1, with 9 bases identical to TRBD2. Germline-derived CDR1 and CDR2 are SGHDN and FVKESK. Germline trimming cut 0 bases from V and 3 bases from J; bases unmatched to any gene: 6. This CDR3 is 17 amino acids long. The CDR3 nucleotides are TGTGCCAGCAGCCAAGATTGGGGTAGCGGGAGCTACAATGAGCAGTTCTTC. This translates into CASSQDWGSGSYNEQFF.

This chain joins TRBV29-1 and TRBJ2-1; a possible D gene is TRBD2 (6 bases). The CDR3 spans 14 residues. Trimming cost V 5 bases and J 2 bases, with 13 bases left between them. Per the germline V gene, CDR1 is SQVTM and CDR2 is ANQGSEA. In DNA, the CDR3 is TGCAGCGTTCTCGCGGGACTTCCCTACAATGAGCAGTTCTTC. The encoded protein is CSVLAGLPYNEQFF.

Notes on this clone: A single base is all that separates this from a far larger clone, so a read error is likely. This sample also contains other DNA sequences that code for the same CDR3. This sequence joins TRBV5-1 and TRBJ2-3, with D hard to call. Trimming took off 3 bases at V and 1 base at J, with 15 bases between the two ends. The CDR3 contains 16 residues. Germline V gene data show CDR1 as SGHRS and CDR2 as YFSETQ. The CDR3, as DNA: TGCGCCAGCAGCTCAACTGGCCCTTCGGGCACAGATACGCAGTATTTT. Amino acid sequence: CASSSTGPSGTDTQYF.

This clone was detected only a few times. The chain is built from TRBV27 and TRBJ1-2, with D perhaps matching TRBD1 (5 bases). The CDR3 loop spans 18 amino acids. Germline CDR1 reads MNHEY; CDR2 reads SMNVEV (reference sequence). Trimming left V 3 bases short and J 3 bases short, with 23 bases between. The DNA for the CDR3 is TGTGCCAGCAGTTTTACGTACAGGACAATTATAGGGGACTATGGCTACACCTTC. Translation gives CASSFTYRTIIGDYGYTF.

J is TRBJ2-7 and V is TRBV18, with TRBD1 identical over 9 bases. Germline trimming cut 4 bases from V and 4 bases from J; bases unmatched to any gene: 8. CDR3 length: 15 amino acids. In germline, CDR1 is KGHSH, CDR2 LQKENI. As DNA, the CDR3 is TGTGCCAGCTCACGTACCGGGACAGGGCGGTACGAGCAGTACTTC. Amino acids: CASSRTGTGRYEQYF.

The rearrangement uses TRBV5-6 and TRBJ2-3, with D possibly TRBD2 on 5 matching bases. V lost 4 bases, J lost 2 bases, and 14 bases lay in between. Germline CDR1 and CDR2: SGHDT and YYEEEE. The CDR3 extends over 15 amino acids. The CDR3: CASSRGVGTTDTQYF. CDR3 bases: TGTGCCAGCAGCCGGGGTGTGGGAACCACAGATACGCAGTATTTT.

The chain joins TRBV7-6 to TRBJ2-1; D call uncertain. The germline V and J ends were trimmed by 1 base and 10 bases, with 8 bases remaining between them. This CDR3 region has 12 residues. Germline V gene lookup returns CDR1 SGHVS and CDR2 FNYEAQ. The CDR3 nucleotides read TGTGCCAGCAGCTTAGAGGTTAGCGAGCAGTTCTTC. It specifies CASSLEVSEQFF.

Concerning this clone itself: A read error likely explains this, since a far larger clone differs by one base. V is TRBV5-1 and J is TRBJ2-5; unclear D gene. The CDR3 is 14 amino acids. The ends were cut back, 3 bases at V and 10 bases at J, with 19 bases in the middle. The germline gives CDR1 SGHRS, CDR2 YFSETQ. The CDR3 region is CASSCDTGVSDQYF. For the CDR3, the DNA is TGCGCCAGCAGCTGTGACACCGGCGTGAGTGACCAGTACTTC.

The chain combines TRBV5-1 with TRBJ2-5, with 7 bases lining up with TRBD2. CDR3 size: 16 residues. Germline V gene data show CDR1 as SGHRS and CDR2 as YFSETQ. The trim removed 0 bases at V and 4 bases at J, leaving 9 bases unmatched. CDR3 region: CASSLGEGTFGETQYF. The CDR3 DNA reads TGCGCCAGCAGCTTGGGGGAGGGTACGTTTGGAGAGACCCAGTACTTC.

About this clone itself: Given a far larger clone just one base away, this is likely a sequencing read error. The chain carries TRBV30 and TRBJ1-1; no clear D gene. CDR3 size: 15 residues. CDR1 GTSNPN and CDR2 SVGIG come from the germline V gene (reference sequence). Trimming left V 0 bases short and J 4 bases short, with 15 bases between. This chain's CDR3 is CAWSVGPQLSTEAFF. The CDR3 nucleotides are TGTGCCTGGAGTGTAGGCCCTCAACTGAGCACTGAAGCTTTCTTT.

This sequence joins TRBV5-1 and TRBJ1-2; 7 nucleotides line up with TRBD1. Per germline, CDR1 SGHRS and CDR2 YFSETQ. The ends lost 4 bases at V and 2 bases at J; junction bases unmatched: 17. The CDR3 length is 18 residues. CDR3 nucleotides: TGCGCCAGCAGCCGCGCACAGGGGCGGGGACACCAGAACTATGGCTACACCTTC. It is translated as CASSRAQGRGHQNYGYTF.

The chain combines TRBV7-9 with TRBJ1-2; TRBD1 aligns across 7 bases. The CDR3 runs to 14 residues. Unmatched junction bases numbered 7, after V lost 1 base and J lost 8 bases. Germline V gene data show CDR1 as SEHNR and CDR2 as FQNEAQ (reference sequence). CDR3 amino acids: CASSLGQGGGGYTF. The DNA for the CDR3 is TGTGCCAGCAGCTTAGGACAGGGAGGTGGAGGCTACACCTTC.

Comments on this clone: This could be a read error, since a much larger clone is one nucleotide away. The chain is built from TRBV4-3 and TRBJ2-1; D call uncertain. Germline values: CDR1 LGHNA, CDR2 YSLEER. The CDR3 extends over 13 amino acids. The DNA of the CDR3 is TGCGCCGGCAGCCAAACATTGTACAATGAGCAGTTCTTC. This encodes CAGSQTLYNEQFF.

The chain has TRBV7-1 and TRBJ1-1; tentative D call: TRBD1 (5 bases). TRBV7-1 is designated an ORF whose function remains uncertain. The CDR3 runs 13 residues. The V and J ends lost 6 bases and 1 base respectively, with 9 bases between them. This CDR3 reads CASSYQGNTEAFF. CDR3 DNA: TGTGCCAGCAGTTATCAGGGGAACACTGAAGCTTTCTTT.

V and J are TRBV7-8 and TRBJ2-5; the D is unclear. Germline V CDR1 and CDR2: SGHVS, FQNEAQ. The CDR3 sequence is 15 residues long. The V end lost 0 bases, the J end lost 1 base, and 9 bases lay between the germline ends. The CDR3 protein is CASSLAWGPQETQYF. The DNA of the CDR3 is TGTGCCAGCAGCTTAGCGTGGGGTCCCCAAGAGACCCAGTACTTC.

As concerns this clone: Only one base separates this from a far larger clonotype, so it likely reflects a read error. The sample holds other DNA sequences that translate to the same CDR3. The genes are TRBV11-3 and TRBJ2-2; D is tentatively TRBD1 or TRBD2 (5 bases each). CDR1 is SGHNT, CDR2 YENEEA, per germline. This CDR3 is 15 amino acids long. This CDR3 reads CASSFGTTARGELFF. The CDR3 DNA is TGTGCAAGCAGCTTCGGGACCACTGCTAGGGGGGAGCTGTTTTTT.

This chain uses TRBV10-3 with TRBJ2-7; D perhaps matches TRBD2 (5 bases). The CDR3 runs 15 residues. Trimming took off 10 bases at V and 0 bases at J, with 19 bases between the two ends. The V gene's germline CDR1 is ENHRY and CDR2 SYGVKD. DNA for the CDR3: TGTGCCACCTGGACGGAACAAACTAGCTCCTACGAGCAGTACTTC. Protein: CATWTEQTSSYEQYF.

This clone was observed at least ten times. Different DNA sequences within this sample yield the same CDR3. The gene calls are TRBV6-4 and TRBJ2-1, with D possibly matching TRBD2 (5 bases). CDR1 and CDR2 (germline): MRHNA, SNTAGT. The CDR3 length is 15 residues. Between the trimmed V and J ends, which lost 2 bases and 2 bases, there was a span of 10 bases. The CDR3 DNA is TGTGCCAGCAGTGACAGCCTAGCCACCTACAATGAGCAGTTCTTC. Protein: CASSDSLATYNEQFF.

Remarks on this clone: The likely explanation is a read error, given a far larger clone one base away. The J gene is TRBJ2-2, the V gene TRBV18; possibly TRBD2 for D (5 bases). Per the germline V gene, CDR1 is KGHSH and CDR2 is LQKENI. The CDR3 is 12 residues long. The CDR3 DNA follows: TGTGCCAGCTCACCACCAACCGGGGAGCTGGTTTTT. Residues: CASSPPTGELVF.

This clone appeared a few times. The V and J genes are TRBV18 and TRBJ1-5; TRBD1 aligns across 7 bases. The V segment lost 1 base and the J segment 8 bases; nucleotides outside the gene matches: 8. The CDR3 totals 15 residues. Germline assignment: CDR1 KGHSH and CDR2 LQKENI. As DNA, the CDR3 is TGTGCCAGCTCACCACGTCCCGAAGGGGGCGAGCCCCAGCATTTT. Translation gives CASSPRPEGGEPQHF.

V usage is TRBV19 and J usage is TRBJ2-5, with 11 bases aligning to TRBD2. Unmatched junction bases numbered 3, after V lost 5 bases and J lost 4 bases. This CDR3 spans 14 amino acids. Germline lookup yields CDR1 LNHDA and CDR2 SQIVND (reference sequence). The chain's CDR3 is CASSPGTSGETQYF. CDR3 nucleotides: TGTGCCAGTAGTCCAGGGACTAGCGGAGAGACCCAGTACTTC.

Concerning this clone: Given a far larger clone just one base away, this is likely a sequencing read error. The V gene is TRBV15, the J gene TRBJ1-4; D is unclear. The CDR3 runs 14 residues. Germline loops: CDR1 LNHNV, CDR2 YYDKDF (reference sequence). CDR3 sequence (DNA): TGTGCCACCAGCGACGACATATTTCAAGAAAGACTGTTTTTT. It encodes CATSDDIFQERLFF.

The DNA for the CDR3 is TGTGCCAGCAGTCCGCCGGGACTAGGATTCAATGAGCAGTTCTTC. Its translation is CASSPPGLGFNEQFF. The chain employs TRBV28 and TRBJ2-1; 8 bases are shared with TRBD2. Trimming cost V 5 bases and J 6 bases; bases outside gene matches: 9. The length of the CDR3 is 15 residues. CDR1 and CDR2 from the germline V gene are MDHEN and SYDVKM.

The chain joins TRBV6-5 to TRBJ2-7, with D unresolved. Germline V gene data show CDR1 as MNHEY and CDR2 as SVGAGI. Trimming left V 4 bases short and J 0 bases short, with 7 bases between. CDR3 length equals 13 residues. This chain's CDR3 is CASSSLASYEQYF. The CDR3 DNA reads as TGTGCCAGCAGTTCTCTCGCCTCCTACGAGCAGTACTTC.